The clone carrying this TCR beta chain was detected ten times or more. Its target is unknown. Each CDR3 protein gets one entry after TCRdb re-called the RACE reads with MiXCR. Seen here are about 58,000 distinct CDR3 sequences, about an eighth observed once, and the top ten hold 2.4%. Time point indicated: patch test 3, about 24 weeks after DPC sensitization. Specified treatment: therapeutic diphenylcyclopropenone sensitization with weekly scalp DPC. These data come from a study of human T cells and chemical hapten exposure. Study results and limitations: Expanded TCR sets contained significantly more large CDR3 similarity clusters than controls. PT1 expanded TCR numbers tracked positively with patch test score.

This TCR came from a young man with alopecia areata. Some clones in this sample may be carry-over from other donors' samples. The sample here was whole blood, taken in connection with sensitization to the hapten diphenylcyclopropenone (DPC).

The chain's CDR3 is CASSLNPGGEQYF. CDR3 DNA sequence: TGTGCCAGCAGTTTAAACCCCGGGGGCGAGCAGTACTTC. The chain links TRBV12-3 or TRBV12-4 to TRBJ2-7, with D possibly being TRBD2 (6 bases). The germline V and J ends were trimmed by 2 bases and 6 bases, with 11 bases remaining between them. The CDR3 is 13 residues long.